The rows below give T cell receptor beta chains drawn from one sample of a study of pediatric ulcerative colitis. Clones were read by immunoSEQ multiplex PCR, and TCRdb kept only the in-frame ones, dropping some. Of 15,000 to 20,000 clones listed, nearly 80% are singletons. The source material was gut tissue. Receptors originate from a boy aged 5-17 years who was a control in a study of pediatric ulcerative colitis. Each CDR3 is given with its conserved first and last residue. Fields, in order: clone size, V gene, D gene, J gene, CDR3 protein, CDR3 DNA. D genes are given only for firm matches. The size of a clone is reported for some rows only, either as once, few or many, or as a class for expanded clones.

clone_size: -; v_call: TRBV28; d_call: TRBD1; j_call: TRBJ1-1; cdr3_aa: CASSRGHTEAFF; cdr3_nt: TGTGCCAGCAGCAGGGGGCACACTGAAGCTTTCTTT
clone_size: -; v_call: TRBV10-1; d_call: -; j_call: TRBJ2-5; cdr3_aa: CASYPPAGRQETQYF; cdr3_nt: TGCGCCAGTTATCCCCCGGCAGGACGACAAGAGACCCAGTACTTC
clone_size: -; v_call: TRBV5-1; d_call: -; j_call: TRBJ1-1; cdr3_aa: CASSLDGGSTEAFF; cdr3_nt: TGCGCCAGCAGCTTGGATGGGGGAAGCACTGAAGCTTTCTTT
clone_size: few; v_call: TRBV6-1; d_call: -; j_call: TRBJ1-2; cdr3_aa: CASSEVPRASNYGYTF; cdr3_nt: TGTGCCAGCAGTGAAGTTCCCAGGGCTTCTAACTATGGCTACACCTTC
clone_size: -; v_call: TRBV7-3; d_call: TRBD1; j_call: TRBJ2-7; cdr3_aa: CASGNAHRGPYEQYF; cdr3_nt: TGTGCCAGCGGTAACGCTCACAGGGGCCCCTACGAGCAGTACTTC
clone_size: -; v_call: TRBV19; d_call: -; j_call: TRBJ2-3; cdr3_aa: CASIPWGSDTQYF; cdr3_nt: TGTGCCAGTATTCCGTGGGGGTCAGATACGCAGTATTTT
clone_size: -; v_call: TRBV7-3; d_call: -; j_call: TRBJ2-3; cdr3_aa: CASSPPPGATDTQYF; cdr3_nt: TGTGCCAGCAGCCCGCCCCCAGGGGCAACAGATACGCAGTATTTT
clone_size: once; v_call: TRBV5-4; d_call: -; j_call: TRBJ1-1; cdr3_aa: CASSFGRRTEAFF; cdr3_nt: TGTGCCAGCAGCTTCGGACGGAGGACTGAAGCTTTCTTT
clone_size: -; v_call: TRBV19; d_call: -; j_call: TRBJ1-2; cdr3_aa: CASSSQTDSYGYTF; cdr3_nt: TGTGCCAGTAGTTCCCAGACAGACTCCTATGGCTACACCTTC
clone_size: -; v_call: TRBV27; d_call: -; j_call: TRBJ2-3; cdr3_aa: CASSAALAIDTQYF; cdr3_nt: TGTGCCAGCAGTGCTGCCCTAGCAATAGATACGCAGTATTTT
clone_size: few; v_call: TRBV7-9; d_call: TRBD1; j_call: TRBJ2-7; cdr3_aa: CASSPTRQGLSYEQYF; cdr3_nt: TGTGCCAGCAGCCCCACACGACAGGGGTTGAGTTACGAGCAGTACTTC
clone_size: -; v_call: TRBV28; d_call: -; j_call: TRBJ1-5; cdr3_aa: CASSFGLIWRGNQPQHF; cdr3_nt: TGTGCCAGCAGTTTCGGTCTAATTTGGAGGGGCAATCAGCCCCAGCATTTT
clone_size: -; v_call: TRBV7-2; d_call: TRBD1; j_call: TRBJ2-4; cdr3_aa: CASSIDRGRLQYF; cdr3_nt: TGTGCCAGCAGCATCGACAGGGGGAGGTTGCAGTACTTC
clone_size: -; v_call: TRBV4-1; d_call: TRBD2; j_call: TRBJ2-3; cdr3_aa: CASSQTMGGSADTQYF; cdr3_nt: TGCGCCAGCAGCCAAACCATGGGGGGGAGTGCCGATACGCAGTATTTT
clone_size: -; v_call: TRBV6-1; d_call: -; j_call: TRBJ2-6; cdr3_aa: CASSAGTSSGANVLTF; cdr3_nt: TGTGCCAGCAGTGCCGGGACGAGCTCTGGGGCCAACGTCCTGACTTTC
clone_size: once; v_call: TRBV2; d_call: TRBD2; j_call: TRBJ2-7; cdr3_aa: CASSGGGYEQYF; cdr3_nt: TGTGCCAGCAGTGGGGGGGGCTACGAGCAGTACTTC
clone_size: -; v_call: TRBV25-1; d_call: -; j_call: TRBJ1-4; cdr3_aa: CASSDPEFTTNEKLFF; cdr3_nt: TGTGCCAGCAGTGACCCAGAGTTTACAACTAATGAAAAACTGTTTTTT
clone_size: -; v_call: TRBV19; d_call: TRBD2; j_call: TRBJ2-7; cdr3_aa: CASSPTSGYEQYF; cdr3_nt: TGTGCCAGTAGTCCGACTAGCGGGTACGAGCAGTACTTC
clone_size: -; v_call: TRBV19; d_call: TRBD1; j_call: TRBJ1-5; cdr3_aa: CAAARTGGQPQHF; cdr3_nt: TGTGCCGCTGCAAGGACAGGCGGGCAGCCCCAGCATTTT
clone_size: -; v_call: TRBV9; d_call: -; j_call: TRBJ2-1; cdr3_aa: CASSALGAANNEQFF; cdr3_nt: TGTGCCAGCAGCGCACTTGGGGCGGCAAACAATGAGCAGTTCTTC
clone_size: -; v_call: TRBV15; d_call: TRBD2; j_call: TRBJ2-1; cdr3_aa: CATSRVASGSEQFF; cdr3_nt: TGTGCCACCAGCAGAGTGGCTAGCGGAAGTGAGCAGTTCTTC
clone_size: -; v_call: TRBV28; d_call: -; j_call: TRBJ1-5; cdr3_aa: CASSFMGLVNQPQHF; cdr3_nt: TGTGCCAGCAGCTTTATGGGTCTTGTCAATCAGCCCCAGCATTTT
clone_size: -; v_call: TRBV9; d_call: -; j_call: TRBJ1-2; cdr3_aa: CASSVDVGRYGYTF; cdr3_nt: TGTGCCAGCAGCGTAGACGTAGGGAGGTATGGCTACACCTTC
clone_size: -; v_call: TRBV27; d_call: -; j_call: TRBJ1-1; cdr3_aa: CASSLSWRNTEAFF; cdr3_nt: TGTGCCAGCAGTTTATCTTGGAGAAACACTGAAGCTTTCTTT
clone_size: -; v_call: TRBV4-3; d_call: -; j_call: TRBJ2-3; cdr3_aa: CASSQVGAGLLSTDTQYF; cdr3_nt: TGCGCCAGCAGCCAAGTAGGCGCCGGACTCCTGAGCACAGATACGCAGTATTTT
clone_size: -; v_call: TRBV28; d_call: -; j_call: TRBJ2-3; cdr3_aa: CASSLTASTDTQYF; cdr3_nt: TGTGCCAGCAGTTTGACAGCTAGCACAGATACGCAGTATTTT
clone_size: -; v_call: TRBV4-1; d_call: TRBD2; j_call: TRBJ2-1; cdr3_aa: CASSPLLAGSWYEQFF; cdr3_nt: TGCGCCAGCAGCCCACTCCTAGCGGGAAGTTGGTATGAGCAGTTCTTC
clone_size: -; v_call: TRBV30; d_call: TRBD2; j_call: TRBJ2-3; cdr3_aa: CAWASDAGGRSTQYF; cdr3_nt: TGTGCCTGGGCTTCTGACGCGGGGGGGCGAAGTACGCAGTATTTT
clone_size: -; v_call: TRBV30; d_call: -; j_call: TRBJ1-1; cdr3_aa: CAWSELGMNTEAFF; cdr3_nt: TGTGCCTGGAGTGAACTGGGGATGAACACTGAAGCTTTCTTT
clone_size: -; v_call: TRBV7-3; d_call: -; j_call: TRBJ2-2; cdr3_aa: CASSLTTWTAKNGELFF; cdr3_nt: TGTGCCAGCAGTCTAACAACATGGACAGCTAAAAACGGGGAGCTGTTTTTT
clone_size: -; v_call: TRBV10-2; d_call: -; j_call: TRBJ1-1; cdr3_aa: CASGHIGGLNTEAFF; cdr3_nt: TGCGCCAGCGGCCACATTGGGGGTTTGAACACTGAAGCTTTCTTT
clone_size: once; v_call: TRBV7-2; d_call: -; j_call: TRBJ2-5; cdr3_aa: CASSLLRDRQETQYF; cdr3_nt: TGTGCCAGCAGCTTACTCCGTGACAGGCAAGAGACCCAGTACTTC
clone_size: -; v_call: TRBV15; d_call: TRBD2; j_call: TRBJ2-3; cdr3_aa: CATSRAGLATDTQYF; cdr3_nt: TGTGCCACCAGCAGAGCCGGACTAGCGACAGATACGCAGTATTTT
clone_size: -; v_call: TRBV7-2; d_call: TRBD2; j_call: TRBJ2-3; cdr3_aa: CAIERGRTDTQYF; cdr3_nt: TGTGCCATCGAGCGGGGGCGCACAGATACGCAGTATTTT
clone_size: -; v_call: TRBV5-6; d_call: -; j_call: TRBJ1-4; cdr3_aa: CASSLVTTNEKLFF; cdr3_nt: TGTGCCAGCAGCTTGGTAACAACTAATGAAAAACTGTTTTTT
clone_size: -; v_call: TRBV5-1; d_call: TRBD1; j_call: TRBJ2-7; cdr3_aa: CASSLAFMNRGQEQYF; cdr3_nt: TGCGCCAGCAGCTTGGCCTTCATGAACAGGGGGCAGGAGCAGTACTTC
clone_size: -; v_call: TRBV11-2; d_call: TRBD1; j_call: TRBJ2-3; cdr3_aa: CASSPDRAPGLRAQYF; cdr3_nt: TGTGCCAGCAGCCCAGACAGGGCCCCTGGGTTGAGGGCGCAGTATTTT
clone_size: -; v_call: TRBV5-6; d_call: -; j_call: TRBJ2-5; cdr3_aa: CASSLGTAWGRETQYF; cdr3_nt: TGTGCCAGCAGCCTAGGGACCGCCTGGGGCCGAGAGACCCAGTACTTC
clone_size: -; v_call: TRBV10-3; d_call: -; j_call: TRBJ1-5; cdr3_aa: CAVGQLGNQPQHF; cdr3_nt: TGTGCCGTCGGACAGCTGGGCAATCAGCCCCAGCATTTT
clone_size: -; v_call: TRBV7-2; d_call: -; j_call: TRBJ2-7; cdr3_aa: CASSSGYYEQYF; cdr3_nt: TGTGCCAGCAGTAGCGGCTACTACGAGCAGTACTTC